Listed below are T cell receptor beta chains from one sample, sequenced in a study of control samples from healthy donors and cancer patients. Using immunoSEQ multiplex PCR, the repertoire was profiled, and TCRdb retains in-frame clones only, with some absent. Seen here are over 150,000 clones, about 94% observed once, and the top ten hold approximately 5.7%. The sequencing sample was made of blood. The receptors were sampled from a man aged 35 to 55 in good health. The CDR3 runs from the conserved cysteine through the conserved F or W. A D gene is named only where the DNA matches it firmly. Not all rows give a size; the values are once, few, many and, for expanded clones, a class.

>TRBJ2-7|.|.|TRBV18
CASSPERDTSYEQYF
TGTGCCAGCTCACCGGAAAGGGACACTTCCTACGAGCAGTACTTC
>TRBJ1-2|.|.|TRBV28
CASSLEQLTNYGYTF
TGTGCCAGCAGTTTAGAGCAGCTTACTAACTATGGCTACACCTTC
>TRBJ2-7|few|.|TRBV7-9
CASSNRDILEQYF
TGTGCCAGCAGCAACCGGGACATTCTCGAGCAGTACTTC
>TRBJ1-2|.|.|TRBV11-2
CASSFAGVGYGYTF
TGTGCCAGCAGCTTCGCCGGGGTCGGCTATGGCTACACCTTC
>TRBJ2-3|.|.|TRBV12-5
CASGLPEGHTYTDTQYF
TGTGCTAGTGGTTTGCCGGAGGGACACACATACACAGATACGCAGTATTTT
>TRBJ2-1|.|TRBD1|TRBV9
CASSAKAGGSGNEQFF
TGTGCCAGCAGCGCCAAAGCAGGGGGCTCGGGCAATGAGCAGTTCTTC
>TRBJ1-5|.|.|TRBV9
CASSIQTGPYQPQHF
TGTGCCAGCAGCATCCAGACAGGTCCTTATCAGCCCCAGCATTTT
>TRBJ1-2|.|.|TRBV7-2
CASRVTGTSNYGYTF
TGTGCCAGCAGAGTTACCGGGACATCTAACTATGGCTACACCTTC
>TRBJ1-6|.|.|TRBV19
CASTGSSYNSPLHF
TGTGCCAGTACCGGGAGCTCCTATAATTCACCCCTCCACTTT
>TRBJ2-7|.|TRBD2|TRBV11-3
CASSSRTSGEQYF
TGTGCCAGCAGCTCCCGGACTAGCGGCGAGCAGTACTTC
>TRBJ2-7|.|TRBD1|TRBV6-5
CASSFTRQGSGEQYF
TGTGCCAGCAGTTTCACCCGACAGGGTAGTGGCGAGCAGTACTTC
>TRBJ2-3|.|TRBD2|TRBV7-9
CASSRVAGGTDTQYF
TGTGCCAGCAGCCGTGTGGCGGGGGGAACAGATACGCAGTATTTT
>TRBJ1-2|.|.|TRBV4-1
CASSQGEGRGNGYTF
TGCGCCAGCAGCCAAGGCGAGGGGAGGGGGAATGGCTACACCTTC
>TRBJ1-1|.|TRBD1|TRBV5-1
CASSLGDRGSGTEAFF
TGCGCCAGCAGCTTGGGGGACAGGGGGTCCGGCACTGAAGCTTTCTTT
>TRBJ2-7|.|.|TRBV11-2
CASSLEGDSRGYEQYF
TGTGCCAGCAGCTTAGAGGGAGACAGCAGGGGCTACGAGCAGTACTTC
>TRBJ1-4|.|.|TRBV7-9
CASTRTDEKLFF
TGTGCCAGCACTCGGACGGATGAAAAACTGTTTTTT
>TRBJ2-2|few|TRBD1|TRBV18
CASSPLATGQGLTGELFF
TGTGCCAGCTCACCGCTAGCCACCGGACAGGGGCTCACCGGGGAGCTGTTTTTT
>TRBJ2-1|once|.|TRBV19
CASSIDGFDYNEQFF
TGTGCCAGTAGTATAGACGGGTTTGATTACAATGAGCAGTTCTTC
>TRBJ1-1|.|.|TRBV18
CASSPSIQLSFVNTEAFF
TGTGCCAGCTCCCCTTCTATCCAACTGAGTTTCGTGAACACTGAAGCTTTCTTT
>TRBJ2-1|.|TRBD1|TRBV5-6
CASSLRGQGGFF
TGTGCCAGCAGCTTGAGGGGACAGGGCGGGTTCTTC